This TCR beta chain was obtained from a study of preoperative IRX-2 immunotherapy in early breast cancer. The treatment denotes: preoperative locoregional IRX-2 cytokine immunotherapy. This phase Ib study tested locoregional IRX-2 cytokine immunotherapy given before surgery. The assay was immunoSEQ multiplex PCR, and TCRdb's table has in-frame clones only and misses some. The sample contains about 38,000 clones, roughly 82% of which appear only once. The CDR3 runs to 15 residues. The V segment lost 4 bases and the J segment 10 bases; nucleotides outside the gene matches: 7. Germline loops: CDR1 LNHDA, CDR2 SQIVND (reference sequence).

The material was lymph node tissue, obtained after IRX-2 immunotherapy. This chain uses TRBV19 with TRBJ2-1; 13 nucleotides align to TRBD2. The sequence derives from a human donor with breast cancer. This chain's CDR3 is CASSTGTSGEGEQFF. As DNA, the CDR3 is TGTGCCAGTAGTACGGGGACTAGCGGGGAAGGGGAGCAGTTCTTC.